Listed below are T cell receptor beta chains from one sample, sequenced in a study of a mutant IDH1 vaccine in newly diagnosed glioma. Clones were read by immunoSEQ multiplex PCR, and TCRdb kept only the in-frame ones, dropping some. The data contain more than 20,000 clones, roughly four fifths of them seen just once; the ten biggest clones take up less than 15%. These receptors' antigens are unknown. Sequences were derived from PBMCs, sampled from a glioma patient whose treatment included an IDH1 peptide vaccine. These receptors came from a man aged 30 to 39 with glioma. CDR3s include the opening cysteine and the closing phenylalanine or tryptophan. Each record gives: clone size, V gene, D gene, J gene, CDR3 DNA, CDR3 protein. D genes are given only for firm matches. Rows give clone size only sometimes, using once, few, many, or a class for an expanded clone.

abundance: .; v_gene: TRBV19; d_gene: .; j_gene: TRBJ2-7; CDR3nt: TGTGCCAGTAGTGCGGGCCCCTACGAGCAGTACTTC; CDR3aa: CASSAGPYEQYF
abundance: few; v_gene: TRBV15; d_gene: .; j_gene: TRBJ1-1; CDR3nt: TGTGCCACCAGCAGGAACAGGATCGGGAACACTGAAGCTTTCTTT; CDR3aa: CATSRNRIGNTEAFF
abundance: .; v_gene: TRBV6-1; d_gene: TRBD2; j_gene: TRBJ2-7; CDR3nt: TGTGCCAGCAGTGTCGTTACCGGGACTAGCGGTACGAAGCAGTACTTC; CDR3aa: CASSVVTGTSGTKQYF
abundance: .; v_gene: TRBV7-6; d_gene: TRBD1; j_gene: TRBJ2-7; CDR3nt: TGTGCCAGCAGCCCAGCCCCCGGGACAGGGGCCTCCTACGAGCAGTACTTC; CDR3aa: CASSPAPGTGASYEQYF
abundance: .; v_gene: TRBV19; d_gene: .; j_gene: TRBJ2-5; CDR3nt: TGTGCCAGTAGTGTCCTGGGGGGCAGATATGGAGAGACCCAGTACTTC; CDR3aa: CASSVLGGRYGETQYF
abundance: .; v_gene: TRBV11-1; d_gene: TRBD2; j_gene: TRBJ2-3; CDR3nt: TGTGCCAGCAGCCTTAGCGGGAACACAGATACGCAGTATTTT; CDR3aa: CASSLSGNTDTQYF
abundance: .; v_gene: TRBV2; d_gene: TRBD1; j_gene: TRBJ1-5; CDR3nt: TGTGCCAGCAGGGAGACAGGGTCGAGCAATCAGCCCCAGCATTTT; CDR3aa: CASRETGSSNQPQHF
abundance: .; v_gene: TRBV27; d_gene: TRBD1; j_gene: TRBJ2-2; CDR3nt: TGTGCCAGCAGTTCGGGACAGGGGGCGGCCGGGGAGCTGTTTTTT; CDR3aa: CASSSGQGAAGELFF
abundance: .; v_gene: TRBV18; d_gene: .; j_gene: TRBJ2-1; CDR3nt: TGTGCCAGCTCACACCTATTGACAGGAGATGAGCAGTTCTTC; CDR3aa: CASSHLLTGDEQFF
abundance: .; v_gene: TRBV2; d_gene: TRBD2; j_gene: TRBJ2-5; CDR3nt: TGTGCCAGCAGTGCATTGCGGGGGACCCAAGAGACCCAGTACTTC; CDR3aa: CASSALRGTQETQYF
abundance: once; v_gene: TRBV27; d_gene: .; j_gene: TRBJ1-1; CDR3nt: TGTGCCAGCAGTTTCTGGGGCAGGGAGAACACTGAAGCTTTCTTT; CDR3aa: CASSFWGRENTEAFF
abundance: .; v_gene: TRBV6-1; d_gene: .; j_gene: TRBJ1-5; CDR3nt: TGTGCCAGCAGTGACCTTCAACAGGGAACTAATCAGCCCCAGCATTTT; CDR3aa: CASSDLQQGTNQPQHF
abundance: .; v_gene: TRBV11-3; d_gene: .; j_gene: TRBJ1-4; CDR3nt: TGTGCCAGCCCCAGGGATGAAAAACTGTTTTTT; CDR3aa: CASPRDEKLFF
abundance: .; v_gene: TRBV4-1; d_gene: TRBD1; j_gene: TRBJ2-7; CDR3nt: TGCGCCAGCAGCCAACCCGGGACAGGAGTGGACGAGCAGTACTTC; CDR3aa: CASSQPGTGVDEQYF
abundance: .; v_gene: TRBV27; d_gene: .; j_gene: TRBJ1-2; CDR3nt: TGTGCCAGCAGTTTACGAGGGTTTGGATTCTATGGCTACACCTTC; CDR3aa: CASSLRGFGFYGYTF
abundance: .; v_gene: TRBV7-9; d_gene: .; j_gene: TRBJ2-7; CDR3nt: TGTGCCAGCAGCTTAGTGTCAGGGAGGCTCGGCGAGCAGTACTTC; CDR3aa: CASSLVSGRLGEQYF
abundance: once; v_gene: TRBV7-9; d_gene: .; j_gene: TRBJ2-7; CDR3nt: TGTGCCAGCAGCTTATGGGTGGGAGTGAGCTCCTACGAGCAGTACTTC; CDR3aa: CASSLWVGVSSYEQYF
abundance: once; v_gene: TRBV5-1; d_gene: .; j_gene: TRBJ2-1; CDR3nt: TGCGCCAGCAGCTTCCCTCTAGGGAATGAGCAGTTCTTC; CDR3aa: CASSFPLGNEQFF
abundance: .; v_gene: TRBV15; d_gene: .; j_gene: TRBJ1-2; CDR3nt: TGTGCCACCAGCCCTGACAGGCTCTATGGCTACACCTTC; CDR3aa: CATSPDRLYGYTF
abundance: .; v_gene: TRBV7-8; d_gene: .; j_gene: TRBJ1-2; CDR3nt: TGTGCCAGCAGCTTAGCGGCGGTTCATGGCTACACCTTC; CDR3aa: CASSLAAVHGYTF
abundance: .; v_gene: TRBV20-1; d_gene: .; j_gene: TRBJ2-7; CDR3nt: TGCAGTGCTAGAGTTGTATACGAGCAGTACTTC; CDR3aa: CSARVVYEQYF
abundance: .; v_gene: TRBV20-1; d_gene: .; j_gene: TRBJ2-7; CDR3nt: TGCAGTGGAGGGAACTACGAGCAGTACTTC; CDR3aa: CSGGNYEQYF
abundance: .; v_gene: TRBV30; d_gene: .; j_gene: TRBJ1-1; CDR3nt: TGTGCCTGGAGTGTACCTGGGGTATCCGAAGCTTTCTTT; CDR3aa: CAWSVPGVSEAFF
abundance: .; v_gene: TRBV5-1; d_gene: .; j_gene: TRBJ2-5; CDR3nt: TGCGCCAGCAGCTTGGGGCCAGAGCAAGAGACCCAGTACTTC; CDR3aa: CASSLGPEQETQYF
abundance: .; v_gene: TRBV18; d_gene: TRBD1; j_gene: TRBJ2-7; CDR3nt: TGTGCCAGCTCACTGTCCGGGACAGAAAAGAGGGAGCAGTACTTC; CDR3aa: CASSLSGTEKREQYF
abundance: .; v_gene: TRBV7-9; d_gene: .; j_gene: TRBJ1-1; CDR3nt: TGTGCCAGCAGCGAGGGACAACGGGCTTTCTTT; CDR3aa: CASSEGQRAFF
abundance: .; v_gene: TRBV5-6; d_gene: .; j_gene: TRBJ2-3; CDR3nt: TGTGCCAGCCTCAAAGGTGTAGACCGGAGGGGCACAGATACGCAGTATTTT; CDR3aa: CASLKGVDRRGTDTQYF
abundance: .; v_gene: TRBV18; d_gene: .; j_gene: TRBJ2-1; CDR3nt: TGTGCCAGCTCACCAGAGGGGTCCGGGCAGTTCTTC; CDR3aa: CASSPEGSGQFF
abundance: .; v_gene: TRBV2; d_gene: .; j_gene: TRBJ2-1; CDR3nt: TGTGCCAGCAGATCGCGTGCAGGGTCAGATGAGCAGTTCTTC; CDR3aa: CASRSRAGSDEQFF
abundance: .; v_gene: TRBV4-2; d_gene: .; j_gene: TRBJ2-2; CDR3nt: TGTGCCAGCAGCCTGACAGGGACTGGAACCGGGGAGCTGTTTTTT; CDR3aa: CASSLTGTGTGELFF
abundance: .; v_gene: TRBV4-1; d_gene: .; j_gene: TRBJ1-1; CDR3nt: TGCGCCAGCAGCCAAGTCGGAGACACTGCCGCCACTGAAGCTTTCTTT; CDR3aa: CASSQVGDTAATEAFF
abundance: .; v_gene: TRBV21-1; d_gene: .; j_gene: TRBJ1-2; CDR3nt: TGTGCCAGCAGCAAAATGAACGGTAACTATGGCTACACCTTC; CDR3aa: CASSKMNGNYGYTF
abundance: .; v_gene: TRBV11-2; d_gene: TRBD1; j_gene: TRBJ2-5; CDR3nt: TGTGCCAGCAGCTTTACAGGGGTTGAGACCCAGTACTTC; CDR3aa: CASSFTGVETQYF
abundance: few; v_gene: TRBV2; d_gene: .; j_gene: TRBJ2-7; CDR3nt: TGTGCCAGCAGTGAATGGGAGGGGGCGCGCTACGAGCAGTACTTC; CDR3aa: CASSEWEGARYEQYF
abundance: once; v_gene: TRBV6-6; d_gene: TRBD1; j_gene: TRBJ1-1; CDR3nt: TGTGCCAGCAGTTCGTACAGGGGAATAACGGACACTGAAGCTTTCTTT; CDR3aa: CASSSYRGITDTEAFF
abundance: .; v_gene: TRBV27; d_gene: .; j_gene: TRBJ1-5; CDR3nt: TGTGCCAGCAGTTTAAGGGGAAGCAATCAGCCCCAGCATTTT; CDR3aa: CASSLRGSNQPQHF
abundance: .; v_gene: TRBV2; d_gene: .; j_gene: TRBJ1-5; CDR3nt: TGTGCCAGCAGCCTAACAGGGAGGGAAGATCAGCCCCAGCATTTT; CDR3aa: CASSLTGREDQPQHF
abundance: .; v_gene: TRBV25-1; d_gene: TRBD1; j_gene: TRBJ2-2; CDR3nt: TGTGCCAGCAGTGTAACAGGGGGAAACACCGGGGAGCTGTTTTTT; CDR3aa: CASSVTGGNTGELFF
abundance: few; v_gene: TRBV25-1; d_gene: TRBD1; j_gene: TRBJ1-2; CDR3nt: TGTGCCAGCCGTACGGGACAGCATGGCTACACCTTC; CDR3aa: CASRTGQHGYTF
abundance: .; v_gene: TRBV4-1; d_gene: .; j_gene: TRBJ1-1; CDR3nt: TGCGCCAGCAGCCAAGATTTCGGCGCAGAAGCTTTCTTT; CDR3aa: CASSQDFGAEAFF
abundance: .; v_gene: TRBV18; d_gene: .; j_gene: TRBJ2-5; CDR3nt: TGTGCCAGCTCACCTCGGGCGGAGACCCAGTACTTC; CDR3aa: CASSPRAETQYF
abundance: .; v_gene: TRBV9; d_gene: TRBD2; j_gene: TRBJ2-1; CDR3nt: TGTGCCAGCGCTTTTAGCGGGAACGAGCAGTTCTTC; CDR3aa: CASAFSGNEQFF
abundance: .; v_gene: TRBV5-1; d_gene: .; j_gene: TRBJ1-2; CDR3nt: TGCGCCAGCAGCTTGGCCGAAAATTATGGCTACACCTTC; CDR3aa: CASSLAENYGYTF
abundance: .; v_gene: TRBV1; d_gene: .; j_gene: TRBJ1-2; CDR3nt: TGCACCAGCAGTTTTAAGAGTTTGCGAAAGACCTATGGCTACACCTTC; CDR3aa: CTSSFKSLRKTYGYTF
abundance: .; v_gene: TRBV4-1; d_gene: TRBD2; j_gene: TRBJ2-7; CDR3nt: TGCGCCAGCAGCCAAGACTACGGGACTAGCGGCTCCTACGAGCAGTACTTC; CDR3aa: CASSQDYGTSGSYEQYF
abundance: .; v_gene: TRBV6-5; d_gene: .; j_gene: TRBJ1-2; CDR3nt: TGTGCCAGCACCGGGGACTATGGCTACACCTTC; CDR3aa: CASTGDYGYTF
abundance: .; v_gene: TRBV5-6; d_gene: .; j_gene: TRBJ2-2; CDR3nt: TGTGCCAGCAGCTCCGCCCCCGGGACCACCGCCGGGGAGCTGTTTTTT; CDR3aa: CASSSAPGTTAGELFF
abundance: .; v_gene: TRBV6-5; d_gene: TRBD1; j_gene: TRBJ1-5; CDR3nt: TGTGCCAGCAGCCAGGGACAGGGGAGCGCTCAGCCCCAGCATTTT; CDR3aa: CASSQGQGSAQPQHF
abundance: .; v_gene: TRBV4-1; d_gene: .; j_gene: TRBJ2-3; CDR3nt: TGCGCCAGCAGCCTAGCGGCTAGGGGGGATACGCAGTATTTT; CDR3aa: CASSLAARGDTQYF
abundance: few; v_gene: TRBV7-6; d_gene: .; j_gene: TRBJ1-5; CDR3nt: TGTGCCAGCAGCTCAGGGAAAGGCAATCAGCCCCAGCATTTT; CDR3aa: CASSSGKGNQPQHF
abundance: .; v_gene: TRBV5-4; d_gene: TRBD2; j_gene: TRBJ2-1; CDR3nt: TGTGCCAGCAGCCGTGCTAGCGGAGGGGTCCATGAGCAGTTCTTC; CDR3aa: CASSRASGGVHEQFF
abundance: .; v_gene: TRBV25-1; d_gene: .; j_gene: TRBJ2-7; CDR3nt: TGTGCCAGCAGTGACTACGAGCAGTACTTC; CDR3aa: CASSDYEQYF
abundance: .; v_gene: TRBV27; d_gene: .; j_gene: TRBJ1-1; CDR3nt: TGTGCCAGCAGTTTATCGTTGGACACTGAAGCTTTCTTT; CDR3aa: CASSLSLDTEAFF
abundance: few; v_gene: TRBV30; d_gene: .; j_gene: TRBJ1-3; CDR3nt: TGTGCCTGGAGTAGGGGCAGCTCTGGAAACACCATATATTTT; CDR3aa: CAWSRGSSGNTIYF
abundance: .; v_gene: TRBV5-1; d_gene: TRBD1; j_gene: TRBJ1-2; CDR3nt: TGCGCCAGCAGCTTTGGGGACAGGAGAACAGAAGAGTATGGCTACACCTTC; CDR3aa: CASSFGDRRTEEYGYTF
abundance: .; v_gene: TRBV30; d_gene: .; j_gene: TRBJ1-6; CDR3nt: TGTGCCTGGAGTGTACAAAGGGATGGGAATTCACCCCTCCACTTT; CDR3aa: CAWSVQRDGNSPLHF
abundance: once; v_gene: TRBV2; d_gene: TRBD1; j_gene: TRBJ2-7; CDR3nt: TGTGCCAGCAGGAGGGCAGGGGGTAGATACGAGCAGTACTTC; CDR3aa: CASRRAGGRYEQYF
abundance: .; v_gene: TRBV7-2; d_gene: .; j_gene: TRBJ1-2; CDR3nt: TGTGCCAGCAGCTTCGGGGCGGGCTATGGCTACACCTTC; CDR3aa: CASSFGAGYGYTF
abundance: few; v_gene: TRBV12-2; d_gene: .; j_gene: TRBJ2-7; CDR3nt: TGTGCAAGTCGCTTAGTCAGTTTGGGGCGGGTCCCCTACGAGCAGTACTTC; CDR3aa: CASRLVSLGRVPYEQYF
abundance: few; v_gene: TRBV19; d_gene: .; j_gene: TRBJ1-1; CDR3nt: TGTGCCAGTAGTATCGTCAGGGGGAACACTGAAGCTTTCTTT; CDR3aa: CASSIVRGNTEAFF